The rows below give T cell receptor beta chains drawn from one sample of a study of T cell responses to AZD1222 COVID-19 vaccine. Using immunoSEQ multiplex PCR, the repertoire was profiled, and TCRdb retains in-frame clones only, with some absent. The sample lists more than 90,000 clones, 85% to 90% occurring once. The sequencing used peripheral blood, collected 28 days after the second AZD1222 dose. These receptors were collected from an adult who received the AZD1222 COVID-19 vaccine. The CDR3 runs from the conserved cysteine through the conserved F or W. The D gene is left open where the match is weak. Some rows have no size entry. The others give once, few or many, or a class for an expanded clone.

>TRBD1|12|TRBV29-1|TRBJ1-2|-
CSVEGTGIGYTF
TGCAGCGTTGAGGGGACAGGGATTGGCTACACCTTC
>TRBD2|16|TRBV30|TRBJ2-1|-
CARHRGGRGGRNEQFF
TGTGCCCGTCACCGAGGTGGGCGGGGGGGCAGGAATGAGCAGTTCTTC
>-|15|TRBV7-3|TRBJ1-3|-
CASSLSGSFGNTIYF
TGTGCCAGCAGCTTAAGTGGAAGCTTTGGAAACACCATATATTTT
>TRBD1|15|TRBV6-2/TRBV6-3|TRBJ1-1|-
CASSTPQGLGTEAFF
TGTGCCAGCAGTACGCCACAGGGGCTGGGCACTGAAGCTTTCTTT
>TRBD1|13|TRBV12-3/TRBV12-4|TRBJ2-7|-
CASSATGGYEQYF
TGTGCCAGCAGTGCCACAGGGGGGTACGAGCAGTACTTC
>-|16|TRBV2|TRBJ1-6|-
CASSEARGIPNSPLHF
TGTGCCAGCAGTGAAGCACGGGGAATCCCTAATTCACCCCTCCACTTT
>-|17|TRBV5-6|TRBJ1-1|-
CASSRSYIGGPDTEAFF
TGTGCCAGCAGCCGGAGCTATATAGGGGGGCCTGACACTGAAGCTTTCTTT
>-|17|TRBV9|TRBJ1-6|-
CASSVDPGMSGDSPLHF
TGTGCCAGCAGCGTAGATCCAGGCATGTCGGGGGATTCACCCCTCCACTTT
>TRBD1|16|TRBV4-2|TRBJ1-5|-
CASSPAPGTGNQPQHF
TGTGCCAGCAGCCCGGCTCCCGGGACAGGCAATCAGCCCCAGCATTTT
>-|16|TRBV28|TRBJ1-3|-
CASSLGERISGNTIYF
TGTGCCAGCAGTCTTGGAGAACGGATCTCTGGAAACACCATATATTTT
>-|13|TRBV29-1|TRBJ1-4|-
CSAIGTLGEKLFF
TGCAGCGCTATCGGCACCTTGGGTGAAAAACTGTTTTTT
>TRBD2|18|TRBV4-3|TRBJ2-3|-
CASSQDWTSGGNTDTQYF
TGCGCCAGCAGCCAAGATTGGACTAGCGGGGGAAACACAGATACGCAGTATTTT
>TRBD2|15|TRBV18|TRBJ2-2|-
CASSGTSGTLGELFF
TGTGCCAGCTCGGGGACTAGCGGGACCCTCGGGGAGCTGTTTTTT
>-|18|TRBV2|TRBJ1-2|-
CASSDLLWFRGPRYGYTF
TGTGCCAGCAGTGACCTTCTCTGGTTCAGGGGCCCGAGGTATGGCTACACCTTC
>-|14|TRBV12-2|TRBJ2-5|-
CASRFQGYGETQYF
TGTGCAAGTCGCTTCCAGGGGTACGGAGAGACCCAGTACTTC
>-|14|TRBV6-1|TRBJ1-4|-
CASSQTPGDEKLFF
TGTGCCAGCAGCCAAACCCCGGGAGATGAAAAACTGTTTTTT
>-|11|TRBV9|TRBJ2-5|-
CASSVDETQYF
TGTGCCAGCAGCGTAGACGAGACCCAGTACTTC
>-|15|TRBV6-2/TRBV6-3|TRBJ1-2|-
CASSQRRGGSYGYTF
TGTGCCAGCAGTCAACGCCGGGGAGGCAGCTATGGCTACACCTTC
>-|17|TRBV6-2/TRBV6-3|TRBJ2-3|-
CASSYPVWGTSTDTQYF
TGTGCCAGCAGTTACCCCGTTTGGGGGACTAGCACAGATACGCAGTATTTT
>TRBD2|14|TRBV5-4|TRBJ2-7|-
CASGSSGSSYEQYF
TGTGCCAGCGGATCTAGCGGGAGCTCCTACGAGCAGTACTTC
>TRBD1|15|TRBV7-2|TRBJ2-4|-
CASSLAGQGSNIQYF
TGTGCCAGCAGCTTAGCGGGACAGGGTTCGAACATTCAGTACTTC
>-|14|TRBV5-1|TRBJ2-5|few
CASSLSQGQETQYF
TGCGCCAGCAGCTTGAGTCAGGGCCAAGAGACCCAGTACTTC
>-|14|TRBV6-6|TRBJ2-1|-
CASSYSQVYNEQFF
TGTGCCAGCAGTTACTCGCAGGTCTACAATGAGCAGTTCTTC
>-|16|TRBV7-2|TRBJ2-7|-
CASSLSSGEGSYEQYF
TGTGCCAGCAGCCTAAGCTCAGGGGAAGGCTCCTACGAGCAGTACTTC
>-|18|TRBV3-1/TRBV3-2|TRBJ1-3|-
CASSQEMTRSSSGNTIYF
TGTGCCAGCAGCCAGGAAATGACAAGGAGTAGCTCTGGAAACACCATATATTTT
>TRBD2|13|TRBV7-9|TRBJ2-7|-
CASSGGRSYEQYF
TGTGCCAGCTCGGGCGGGAGGTCCTACGAGCAGTACTTC
>TRBD1|14|TRBV27|TRBJ2-1|-
CASSLSDSAGGEFF
TGTGCCAGCAGTTTATCGGATTCGGCAGGGGGAGAGTTCTTC
>-|12|TRBV29-1|TRBJ1-1|few
CSVEGGGTEAFF
TGCAGCGTTGAAGGAGGGGGCACTGAAGCTTTCTTT
>-|13|TRBV19|TRBJ1-2|-
CASSAGRFYGYTF
TGTGCCAGTAGCGCGGGGCGCTTCTATGGCTACACCTTC
>TRBD1|17|TRBV18|TRBJ2-1|-
CASSPTDRGSSYNEQFF
TGTGCCAGCTCACCTACTGACAGGGGAAGCTCCTACAATGAGCAGTTCTTC
>-|15|TRBV9|TRBJ2-2|-
CASSGGHRNTGELFF
TGTGCCAGCAGCGGAGGACACCGGAACACCGGGGAGCTGTTTTTT
>-|11|TRBV28|TRBJ1-1|few
CASSGPPEAFF
TGTGCCAGCAGTGGGCCTCCCGAAGCTTTCTTT
>-|15|TRBV6-4|TRBJ2-1|-
CASSDSGDTYNEQFF
TGTGCCAGCAGTGACTCAGGGGATACCTACAATGAGCAGTTCTTC